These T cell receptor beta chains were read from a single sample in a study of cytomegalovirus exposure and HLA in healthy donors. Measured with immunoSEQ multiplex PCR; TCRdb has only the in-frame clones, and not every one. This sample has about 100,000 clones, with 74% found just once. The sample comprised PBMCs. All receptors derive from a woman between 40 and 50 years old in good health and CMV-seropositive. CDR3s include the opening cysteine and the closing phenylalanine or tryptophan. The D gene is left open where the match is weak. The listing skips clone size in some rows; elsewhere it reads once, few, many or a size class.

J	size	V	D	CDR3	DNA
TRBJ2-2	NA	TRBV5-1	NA	CASSFTGYGTGELFF	TGCGCCAGCAGCTTCACAGGGTACGGCACCGGGGAGCTGTTTTTT
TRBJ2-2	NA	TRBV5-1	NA	CASSLFQGTGELFF	TGCGCCAGCAGCTTGTTCCAGGGGACCGGGGAGCTGTTTTTT
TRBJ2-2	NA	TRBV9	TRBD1	CASSATGALNTGELFF	TGTGCCAGCAGCGCGACAGGGGCGTTGAACACCGGGGAGCTGTTTTTT
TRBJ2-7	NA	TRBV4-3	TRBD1	CASSQGASGTGGDEQYF	TGCGCCAGCAGCCAAGGGGCCTCCGGGACAGGGGGCGACGAGCAGTACTTC
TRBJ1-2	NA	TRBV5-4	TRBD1	CASSRDRVYGYTF	TGTGCCAGCAGCCGGGACAGGGTCTATGGCTACACCTTC
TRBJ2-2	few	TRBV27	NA	CAGAETNTGELFF	TGTGCCGGGGCCGAGACGAACACCGGGGAGCTGTTTTTT
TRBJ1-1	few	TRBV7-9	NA	CASNRWEKTFF	TGTGCCAGCAACCGATGGGAGAAAACTTTCTTT
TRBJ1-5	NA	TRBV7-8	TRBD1	CATGQGPPNSNQPQHF	TGTGCCACCGGACAGGGTCCCCCCAATAGCAATCAGCCCCAGCATTTT
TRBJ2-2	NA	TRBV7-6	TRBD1	CASSLEGTGANTGELFF	TGTGCCAGCAGCTTAGAAGGGACAGGGGCAAACACCGGGGAGCTGTTTTTT
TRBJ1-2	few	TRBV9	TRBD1	CASSLRDRGPLNYGYTF	TGTGCCAGCAGCCTTAGGGACAGGGGTCCTCTTAACTATGGCTACACCTTC
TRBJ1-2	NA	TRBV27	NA	CASSSYSNYGYTF	TGTGCCAGCAGTTCTTATTCTAACTATGGCTACACCTTC
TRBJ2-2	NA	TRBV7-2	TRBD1	CASSLGQSTGELFF	TGTGCCAGCAGCTTGGGACAGAGCACCGGGGAGCTGTTTTTT
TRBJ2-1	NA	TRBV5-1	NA	CASSKDKRSYNEQFF	TGCGCCAGCAGCAAGGACAAACGCTCCTACAATGAGCAGTTCTTC
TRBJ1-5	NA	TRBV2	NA	CASSEHSLRGQPQHF	TGTGCCAGCAGCGAGCATTCTTTGCGGGGTCAGCCCCAGCATTTT
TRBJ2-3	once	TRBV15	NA	CATSRRDGTDTQYF	TGTGCCACCAGCAGGAGAGATGGCACAGATACGCAGTATTTT
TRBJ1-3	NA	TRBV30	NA	CAWSNRAGNTIYF	TGTGCCTGGAGTAACAGGGCTGGAAACACCATATATTTT
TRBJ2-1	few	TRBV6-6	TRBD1	CASSQPGQGYNEQFF	TGTGCCAGCAGCCAGCCGGGACAGGGATACAATGAGCAGTTCTTC
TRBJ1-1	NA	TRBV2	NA	CAGRAQVMNTEAFF	TGTGCCGGCAGGGCCCAAGTCATGAACACTGAAGCTTTCTTT
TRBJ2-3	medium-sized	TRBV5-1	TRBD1	CASSLGQGTSTDTQYF	TGCGCCAGCAGCTTGGGACAGGGGACTAGCACAGATACGCAGTATTTT
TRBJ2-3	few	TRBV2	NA	CASSVTDTQYF	TGTGCCAGCAGCGTCACAGATACGCAGTATTTT
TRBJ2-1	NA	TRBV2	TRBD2	CARTLAGDTNEQFF	TGTGCCAGGACCCTAGCGGGGGATACCAATGAGCAGTTCTTC
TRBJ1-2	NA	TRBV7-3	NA	CASSSGPGEYGYTF	TGTGCCAGCAGCTCTGGACCCGGGGAGTATGGCTACACCTTC
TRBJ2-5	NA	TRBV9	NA	CASSVFEATQETQYF	TGTGCCAGCAGCGTATTTGAGGCCACACAAGAGACCCAGTACTTC
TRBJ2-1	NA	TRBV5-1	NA	CASSLGAASSNEQFF	TGCGCCAGCAGCTTGGGCGCGGCGTCTAGCAATGAGCAGTTCTTC
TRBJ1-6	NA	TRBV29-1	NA	CSVGGDTNSPLHF	TGCAGCGTTGGAGGGGACACTAATTCACCCCTCCACTTT
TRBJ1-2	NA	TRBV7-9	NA	CASSSNLYGYTF	TGTGCCAGCAGCTCAAATCTATATGGCTACACCTTC
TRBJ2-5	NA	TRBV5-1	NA	CASSLYAGQETQYF	TGCGCCAGCAGCTTGTACGCGGGGCAAGAGACCCAGTACTTC
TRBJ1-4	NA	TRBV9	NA	CASSPGQLNEKLFF	TGTGCCAGCAGCCCAGGGCAGTTAAATGAAAAACTGTTTTTT
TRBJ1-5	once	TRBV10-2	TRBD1	CASRGGQGVGQPQHF	TGCGCCAGCAGGGGAGGACAGGGGGTAGGTCAGCCCCAGCATTTT
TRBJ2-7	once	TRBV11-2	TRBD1	CASSSPGGLSYEQYF	TGTGCCAGCAGCTCTCCAGGGGGCCTTTCCTACGAGCAGTACTTC
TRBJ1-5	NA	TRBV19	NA	CASSMEQGYSQPQHF	TGTGCCAGTAGTATGGAACAGGGATACTCTCAGCCCCAGCATTTT
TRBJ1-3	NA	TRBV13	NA	CASSLRAGAGGNTIYF	TGTGCCAGCAGCTTAAGGGCAGGGGCCGGTGGAAACACCATATATTTT
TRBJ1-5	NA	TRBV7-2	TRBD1	CASSLTGSNQPQHF	TGTGCCAGCAGCTTGACAGGGTCCAATCAGCCCCAGCATTTT
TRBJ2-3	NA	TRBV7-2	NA	CASSLLVVGTDTQYF	TGTGCCAGCAGCCTCCTAGTGGTGGGCACAGATACGCAGTATTTT
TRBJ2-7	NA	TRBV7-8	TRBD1	CASSPRTGGIYEQYF	TGTGCCAGCAGCCCTCGGACAGGGGGCATCTACGAGCAGTACTTC
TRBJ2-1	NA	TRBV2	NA	CASSDFGYEQFF	TGTGCCAGCAGTGACTTCGGGTACGAGCAGTTCTTC
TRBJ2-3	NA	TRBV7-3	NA	CASSLTQMTDTQYF	TGTGCCAGCAGCTTAACGCAGATGACAGATACGCAGTATTTT
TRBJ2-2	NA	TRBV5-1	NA	CASSLDSTGLITGELFF	TGCGCCAGCAGCTTGGATTCAACAGGGCTAATCACCGGGGAGCTGTTTTTT